This T cell receptor beta chain stems from a study of T-cell reconstitution after alpha-beta-depleted transplantation in children. This CDR3 region has 13 residues. V gave up 7 bases and J gave up 3 bases, with 12 bases separating them. Per the germline V gene, CDR1 is MDHEN and CDR2 is SYDVKM. Construction of the TCRbeta library involved unique molecular identifiers. TCRdb redid the calling of the PCR reads with MiXCR, one entry per CDR3 protein. The table includes around 420,000 distinct CDR3 sequences, 15% to 20% detected once. This clonotype has more than one count but fewer than ten. This TCR came from a boy under two years old who had a stem cell transplant for Wiskott-Aldrich syndrome, so the T cells may come from the graft donor. Here the sequenced sample was PBMCs, mostly from graft donor cells, taken 360 days after TCRalphabeta/CD19-depleted stem cell transplant. The J gene is TRBJ1-1, the V gene TRBV28, with D uncertain. The CDR3 DNA is TGTGCCAGCACCCAAGACCGTTACACTGAAGCTTTCTTT. Protein sequence: CASTQDRYTEAFF.